Listed here are 28 T cell receptor beta chains from one sample, sequenced in a study of persistence of HIV-infected CD4 T cells. No cognate antigen is known for these TCRs. Stimulation used about 9.2 ug/mL lysate from CMV-infected fibroblasts. CD40L-negative CD69-negative CD45RO-high memory CD4+ T cells were sorted as populations depleted of antigen-responding cells. Sequencing used immunoSEQ version 4 in survey mode. Assay: immunoSEQ multiplex PCR; the TCRdb copy retains only in-frame clones and omits some. The sample includes 40,000 to 50,000 clones, around 75% of them seen just once. The source was CD4+ T cells sorted from PBMCs after approximately 19-hour stimulation, collected from a patient who received antiretroviral therapy. These receptors were obtained from an adult man with HIV who was CMV-seropositive.

V and J are TRBV7-7 and TRBJ2-1; maybe TRBD2 (5 bases). The CDR3 covers 15 residues. Trimming removed 2 bases at V and 5 bases at J, with 13 bases between. Germline values: CDR1 SSHAT, CDR2 FNYEAQ (reference sequence). The CDR3 DNA sequence: TGTGCCAGCAGCTTACGGGGAATCGGGGACAATGAGCAGTTCTTC. Amino acids: CASSLRGIGDNEQFF.

The chain recombines TRBV3-1 (or the pseudogene TRBV3-2) with TRBJ2-7; 7 bases agree with TRBD2. Per germline, CDR1 LGHDT and CDR2 YNNKEL (reference sequence). V shed 1 base, J shed 4 bases, and the junction held 7 bases outside the gene matches. This CDR3 has 15 amino acids. CDR3 sequence: CASSQGLGLEYEQYF. The CDR3 DNA sequence: TGTGCCAGCAGCCAAGGATTAGGACTAGAATACGAGCAGTACTTC.

The chain uses TRBV5-6 and TRBJ1-6; D call uncertain. The CDR3 consists of 17 residues. Germline CDR1 is SGHDT and CDR2 is YYEEEE. Trimming cost V 0 bases and J 6 bases, with 16 bases left between them. CDR3: CASSLASGRGFNSPLHF. The DNA for the CDR3 is TGTGCCAGCAGCTTGGCAAGCGGGCGCGGGTTTAATTCACCCCTCCACTTT.

The chain uses TRBV20-1 and TRBJ2-2; 10 bases match TRBD2. CDR3 length: 17 residues. The germline V gene has CDR1 DFQATT and CDR2 SNEGSKA (reference sequence). The V segment lost 3 bases and the J segment 1 base; nucleotides outside the gene matches: 8. The CDR3 spells CSASSSGRSWNTGELFF. The CDR3 coding sequence is TGCAGTGCTAGTTCTAGCGGGAGATCATGGAACACCGGGGAGCTGTTTTTT.

The rearrangement joins TRBV5-1 to TRBJ2-7; 8 bases map to TRBD2. With V trimmed by 6 bases and J by 5 bases, 7 bases remained unmatched. This CDR3 region has 13 residues. Germline assignment: CDR1 SGHRS and CDR2 YFSETQ. The CDR3 DNA sequence: TGCGCCAGCATGCGGCGGGAGGCGGACGAGCAGTACTTC. The encoded protein is CASMRREADEQYF.

V is TRBV6-6 and J is TRBJ1-5, with D unclear. The V and J ends lost 0 bases and 5 bases respectively, with 5 bases between them. CDR3 length: 13 amino acids. Looked up from germline, CDR1 is MNHNY and CDR2 is SVGAGI (reference sequence). This chain's CDR3 is CASSYSLDQPQHF. DNA for the CDR3: TGTGCCAGCAGTTACTCGTTGGATCAGCCCCAGCATTTT.

CDR3 nucleotide sequence: TGTGCCACCCAGGGGGGTCCACCCTCCTACGAGCAGTACTTC. Amino acid sequence: CATQGGPPSYEQYF. The V and J genes are TRBV6-6 and TRBJ2-7, with a tentative D call TRBD1 (7 bases). Trimming took 10 bases from V and 0 from J, leaving 16 bases between them. The length of the CDR3 is 14 residues. Looked up from germline, CDR1 is MNHNY and CDR2 is SVGAGI (reference sequence).

This chain connects TRBV4-1 to TRBJ1-5; the D is unclear. The CDR3 runs 13 residues. The germline V gene has CDR1 MGHRA and CDR2 YSYEKL. Trimming cost V 0 bases and J 13 bases, with 13 bases left between them. The CDR3 region is CASSQEPASGQHF. As DNA, the CDR3 is TGCGCCAGCAGCCAAGAGCCAGCCTCTGGGCAGCATTTT.

V usage is TRBV19 and J usage is TRBJ2-7; the D gene is possibly TRBD2 (5 bases). The V gene's germline CDR1 is LNHDA and CDR2 SQIVND (reference sequence). V gave up 1 base and J gave up 2 bases, with 9 bases separating them. This CDR3 has 14 amino acids. CDR3: CASSIGGKPYEQYF. CDR3 DNA sequence: TGTGCCAGTAGTATAGGAGGGAAACCCTACGAGCAGTACTTC.

This chain links TRBV10-3 with TRBJ2-3, with D hard to call. The CDR3 has 11 residues. Germline V gene lookup returns CDR1 ENHRY and CDR2 SYGVKD. The V end lost 7 bases, the J end lost 4 bases, and 6 bases lay between the germline ends. CDR3 DNA sequence: TGTGCCATCAAAGGCCCAGATACGCAGTATTTT. It translates to CAIKGPDTQYF.

The chain couples TRBV7-2 to TRBJ2-7; 11 nucleotides match TRBD2. Per germline, CDR1 SGHTA and CDR2 FQGNSA. The V and J ends lost 1 base and 3 bases, in that order; junction bases with no gene match: 8. The CDR3 has 17 amino acids. DNA of the CDR3: TGTGCCAGCAGCTTAGGTTCCCCACTAGCGGGGGACTACGAGCAGTACTTC. It yields the protein CASSLGSPLAGDYEQYF.

The V gene is TRBV27, the J gene TRBJ1-2; D remains ambiguous. Trimming removed 0 bases from V and 7 bases from J, with 15 bases in between. This CDR3 comprises 15 residues. CDR1 is MNHEY and CDR2 is SMNVEV in the germline V gene (reference sequence). The CDR3 bases are TGTGCCAGCAGTTTATCGGCGAGGACCACCAGTGGCTACACCTTC. It yields the protein CASSLSARTTSGYTF.

The V gene is TRBV5-1, the J gene TRBJ2-2; no clear D. Germline V gene data show CDR1 as SGHRS and CDR2 as YFSETQ. Deletions cut 4 bases from V and 0 bases from J, with 4 bases between. The CDR3 is 13 amino acids. The CDR3 sequence is CASSPSNTGELFF. As DNA, the CDR3 is TGCGCCAGCAGCCCATCGAACACCGGGGAGCTGTTTTTT.

V and J are TRBV10-3 and TRBJ2-7, with a tentative D call TRBD2 (6 bases). V gave up 2 bases and J gave up 0 bases, with 14 bases separating them. In germline, CDR1 is ENHRY, CDR2 SYGVKD. The CDR3 is made up of 16 amino acids. CDR3 nucleotide sequence: TGTGCCATCAGTGAGAGGTCAGGGAGGCACTCCTACGAGCAGTACTTC. Protein product: CAISERSGRHSYEQYF.

The chain uses TRBV19 and TRBJ2-4; the D is unclear. V was shortened by 5 bases and J by 0 bases, with 20 bases between the two germline ends. CDR1 is LNHDA and CDR2 is SQIVND in the germline V gene (reference sequence). CDR3 length equals 18 residues. This CDR3 is CASSAPSWVIAAKNIQYF. CDR3 nucleotides: TGTGCCAGTAGTGCCCCAAGTTGGGTTATTGCAGCCAAAAACATTCAGTACTTC.

The V and J genes are TRBV12-2 and TRBJ1-4; the table names TRBD1, a call not compared with the DNA. TRBV12-2 is reported as a pseudogene. This CDR3 spans 14 amino acids. CDR3 amino acids: CGAGGMVTNEKLFF. The CDR3 nucleotides read TGTGGGGCAGGGGGGATGGTAACTAATGAAAAACTGTTTTTT.

The chain uses TRBV19 and TRBJ2-7, with a possible D match to TRBD2 (5 bases). With 1 base removed from V and 2 bases from J, the gap between germline ends came to 9 bases. The CDR3 is made up of 14 amino acids. Germline V gene lookup returns CDR1 LNHDA and CDR2 SQIVND (reference sequence). The CDR3: CASSIGGKTYEQYF. CDR3 DNA: TGTGCCAGTAGTATAGGAGGGAAGACCTACGAGCAGTACTTC.

The chain carries TRBV6-5 and TRBJ1-1; D may be TRBD1 (5 bases). V was cut by 4 bases and J by 1 base, with 13 bases left in between. Germline CDR1 reads MNHEY; CDR2 reads SVGAGI. The CDR3 runs 15 residues. CDR3 DNA: TGTGCCAGCAGTTCCGTGAGGGGCCAGAACACTGAAGCTTTCTTT. Translating it yields CASSSVRGQNTEAFF.

This clone appeared once. This chain joins TRBV6-1 and TRBJ1-6; TRBD1 matches at 9 bases. Unmatched junction bases numbered 3, after V lost 0 bases and J lost 9 bases. Per the germline V gene, CDR1 is MNHNS and CDR2 is SASEGT. The CDR3 is 15 amino acids. CDR3 amino acids: CASSEAGQGISPLHF. CDR3 DNA: TGTGCCAGCAGTGAAGCGGGACAGGGAATTTCACCCCTCCACTTT.

This clone was seen once. The chain uses TRBV9 and TRBJ1-1, with 8 nucleotides matching TRBD1. CDR3 size: 14 residues. J gave up 2 bases and V 4 bases, and 4 bases lay outside the gene matches. Per germline, CDR1 SGDLS and CDR2 YYNGEE. The CDR3 region has the DNA TGTGCCAGCAGCCGGACAGGGAGCAACACTGAAGCTTTCTTT. The encoded protein is CASSRTGSNTEAFF.

There are a few counts of this clone. The V call is TRBV7-2, the J call TRBJ1-1; D uncertain. V was clipped by 6 bases and J by 1 base, with 9 bases between them. CDR3 length: 13 residues. Germline V gene sequence: CDR1 SGHTA, CDR2 FQGNSA. CDR3 DNA: TGTGCCAGCAGGTTACAACAGAACACTGAAGCTTTCTTT. Protein sequence: CASRLQQNTEAFF.

The chain has TRBV18 and TRBJ1-1; D call uncertain. Germline CDR1 is KGHSH and CDR2 is LQKENI. Trimming shortened V by 3 bases and J by 2 bases, and 10 bases separated the two germline ends. The CDR3 extends over 14 amino acids. CDR3 sequence: CASSPHSTNTEAFF. CDR3 coding DNA: TGTGCCAGCTCACCCCACAGTACCAACACTGAAGCTTTCTTT.

The gene calls are TRBV5-5 and TRBJ2-3; D remains ambiguous. CDR1 and CDR2 (germline): SGHKS, YYEKEE (reference sequence). This CDR3 is built from 14 residues. V was pared by 0 bases and J by 2 bases, with 7 bases between. The CDR3 DNA follows: TGTGCCAGCAGCTTGGGGCAGAACACAGATACGCAGTATTTT. Translating gives CASSLGQNTDTQYF.

This chain joins TRBV19 and TRBJ1-5, with 8 bases lining up with TRBD1. The CDR3 covers 15 residues. After removal of 5 bases from V and 4 bases from J, the junction contained 7 bases not matched to a gene. The germline V gene has CDR1 LNHDA and CDR2 SQIVND (reference sequence). As DNA, the CDR3 is TGTGCCAGTAGTCTCGGACAGGGACGGAATCAGCCCCAGCATTTT. Its translation is CASSLGQGRNQPQHF.

This clone was recorded only once. V usage is TRBV6-5 and J usage is TRBJ2-5; 9 bases are shared with TRBD1. V lost 9 bases, J lost 5 bases, and 13 bases stayed unmatched. Per the germline V gene, CDR1 is MNHEY and CDR2 is SVGAGI. CDR3 length: 15 amino acids. CDR3 DNA sequence: TGTGCCAGTACTCGGATGACAGGGGGAATTGAGACCCAGTACTTC. This sequence encodes CASTRMTGGIETQYF.

Regarding this clone: A junction end diverges from the germline sequence, so it may reflect a read error. The genes are TRBV15 and TRBJ2-6; 10 positions agree with TRBD1. Germline values: CDR1 LNHNV, CDR2 YYDKDF (reference sequence). The CDR3 is 19 residues long. CDR3 sequence: CATSRDKTGGSSGANILTF. DNA for the CDR3: TGTGCCACCAGCAGAGACAAGACAGGGGGCAGCTCTGGGGCCAACATCCTGACTTTC. Complete variable domain (other parts from reference TRBV15 and TRBJ2-6): DAMVIQNPRYQVTQFGKPVTLSCSQTLNHNVMYWYQQKSSQAPKLLFHYYDKDFNNEADTPDNFQSRRPNTSFCFLDIRSPGLGDTAMYLCATSRDKTGGSSGANILTFGAGSRLTVL.

The chain links TRBV4-1 to TRBJ2-1, with 8 bases identical to TRBD2. The J segment lost 2 bases and the V segment lost 1 base, leaving 4 bases of the junction unmatched. The germline CDR1 and CDR2 sequences are MGHRA and YSYEKL. This CDR3 has 16 residues. The CDR3 spells CASSQVAGQAYNEQFF. In nucleotides, the CDR3 is TGCGCCAGCAGCCAAGTAGCGGGGCAAGCCTACAATGAGCAGTTCTTC.

The CDR3 nucleotides read TGCGCCAGCAGCGAAGGTCCCGGGGGGGGGACACCCCTCCACTTT. As protein: CASSEGPGGGTPLHF. The J gene is TRBJ1-6, the V gene TRBV4-3; D is possibly TRBD1 (5 bases). This CDR3 has 15 residues. The germline V gene has CDR1 LGHNA and CDR2 YSLEER. Trimming cost V 5 bases and J 11 bases, with 19 bases left between them.